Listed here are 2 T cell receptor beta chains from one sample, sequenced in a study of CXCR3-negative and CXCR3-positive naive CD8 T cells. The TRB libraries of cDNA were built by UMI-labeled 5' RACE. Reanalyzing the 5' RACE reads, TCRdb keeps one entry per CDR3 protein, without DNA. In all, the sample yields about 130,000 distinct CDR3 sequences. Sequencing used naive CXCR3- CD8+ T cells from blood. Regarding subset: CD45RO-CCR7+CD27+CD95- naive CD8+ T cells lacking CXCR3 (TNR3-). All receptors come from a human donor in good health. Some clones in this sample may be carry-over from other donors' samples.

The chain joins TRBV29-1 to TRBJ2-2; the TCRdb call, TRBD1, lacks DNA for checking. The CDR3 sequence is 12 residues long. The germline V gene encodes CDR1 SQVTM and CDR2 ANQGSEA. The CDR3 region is CSVIRGTGELFF.

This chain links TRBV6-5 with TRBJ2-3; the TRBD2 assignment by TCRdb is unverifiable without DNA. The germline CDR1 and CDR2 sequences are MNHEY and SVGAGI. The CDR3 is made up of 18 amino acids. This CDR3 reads CASSYGPFEGGITDTQYF.